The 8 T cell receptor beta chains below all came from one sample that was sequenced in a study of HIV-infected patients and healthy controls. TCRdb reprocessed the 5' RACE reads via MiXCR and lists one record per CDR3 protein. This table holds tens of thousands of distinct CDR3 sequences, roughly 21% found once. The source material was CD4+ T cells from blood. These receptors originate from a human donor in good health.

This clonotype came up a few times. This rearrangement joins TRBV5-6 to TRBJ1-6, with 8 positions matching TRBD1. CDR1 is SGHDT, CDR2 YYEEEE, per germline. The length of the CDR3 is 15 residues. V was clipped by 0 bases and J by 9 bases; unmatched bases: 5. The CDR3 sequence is CASSLVSGGGSPLHF. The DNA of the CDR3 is TGTGCCAGCAGCTTGGTATCAGGGGGCGGTTCACCCCTCCACTTT.

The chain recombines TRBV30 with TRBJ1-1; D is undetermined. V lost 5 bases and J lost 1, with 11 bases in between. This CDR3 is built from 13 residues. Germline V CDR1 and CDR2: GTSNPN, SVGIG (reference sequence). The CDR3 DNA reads TGTGCCTGGGCCAGAACACCGAACACTGAAGCTTTCTTT. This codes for CAWARTPNTEAFF.

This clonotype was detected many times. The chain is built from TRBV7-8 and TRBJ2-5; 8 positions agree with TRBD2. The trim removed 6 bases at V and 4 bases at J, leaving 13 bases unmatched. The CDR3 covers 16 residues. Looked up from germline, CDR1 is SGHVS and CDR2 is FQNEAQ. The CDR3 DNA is TGTGCCAGCAGAGCCGGGGGGGCCTTATATAGAGAGACCCAGTACTTC. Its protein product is CASRAGGALYRETQYF. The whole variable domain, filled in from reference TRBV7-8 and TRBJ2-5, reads GAGVSQSPRYKVAKRGQDVALRCDPISGHVSLFWYQQALGQGPEFLTYFQNEAQLDKSGLPSDRFFAERPEGSVSTLKIQRTQQEDSAVYLCASRAGGALYRETQYFGPGTRLLVL.

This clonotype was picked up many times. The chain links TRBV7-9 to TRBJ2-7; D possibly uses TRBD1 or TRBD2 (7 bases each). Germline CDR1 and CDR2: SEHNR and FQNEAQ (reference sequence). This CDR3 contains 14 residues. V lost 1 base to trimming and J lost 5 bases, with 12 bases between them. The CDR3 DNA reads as TGTGCCAGCAGCTTAGTTGCAGGGGGGGACGAGCAGTACTTC. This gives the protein CASSLVAGGDEQYF.

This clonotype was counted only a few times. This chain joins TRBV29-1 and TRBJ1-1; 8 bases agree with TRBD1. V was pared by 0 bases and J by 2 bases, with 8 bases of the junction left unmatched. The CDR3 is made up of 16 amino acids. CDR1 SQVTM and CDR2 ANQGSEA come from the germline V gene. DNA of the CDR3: TGCAGCGTTGAAGATCCAGGGGGCCCAATCAACACTGAAGCTTTCTTT. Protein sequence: CSVEDPGGPINTEAFF.

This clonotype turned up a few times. DNA for the CDR3: TGTGCCAGCAGCGGACAGACCATTAACTATGGCTACACCTTC. It yields the protein CASSGQTINYGYTF. The rearrangement joins TRBV6-6 to TRBJ1-2; maybe TRBD1 (6 bases). Looked up from germline, CDR1 is MNHNY and CDR2 is SVGAGI (reference sequence). V lost 6 bases and J lost 1, with 12 bases in between. The CDR3 loop spans 14 amino acids.

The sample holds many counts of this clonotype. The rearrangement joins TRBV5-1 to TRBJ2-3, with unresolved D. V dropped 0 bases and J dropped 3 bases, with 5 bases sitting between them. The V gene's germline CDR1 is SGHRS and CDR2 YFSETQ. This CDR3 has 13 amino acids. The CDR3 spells CASSLGMTDTQYF. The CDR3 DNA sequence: TGCGCCAGCAGCTTGGGGATGACAGATACGCAGTATTTT.

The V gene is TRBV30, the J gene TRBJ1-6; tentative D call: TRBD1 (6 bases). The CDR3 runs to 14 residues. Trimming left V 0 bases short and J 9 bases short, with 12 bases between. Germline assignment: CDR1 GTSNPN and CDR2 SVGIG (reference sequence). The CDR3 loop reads CAWSVEGGGSPLHF. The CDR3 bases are TGTGCCTGGAGTGTCGAGGGGGGCGGTTCACCCCTCCACTTT.